This passage covers 14 T cell receptor beta chains from one sample sequenced in a study of radiation and T cells in renal cell carcinoma. The repertoire was sequenced with immunoSEQ multiplex PCR; TCRdb's copy has only in-frame clones and lacks some. The data hold approximately 170,000 clones, with 88% observed a single time. Noted time point: blood 4 weeks post-SBRT, at nephrectomy. This sample's treatment: 15 Gy SBRT to primary tumor, nephrectomy 4 weeks later. This material consisted of blood, taken from a patient whose treatment included radiotherapy and nephrectomy. The receptors were sampled from a woman between 45 and 60 years old with renal cell carcinoma.

The chain is built from TRBV19 and TRBJ2-5; D assignment may be TRBD1 or TRBD2 (5 bases each). Germline values: CDR1 LNHDA, CDR2 SQIVND (reference sequence). The V end was cut by 7 bases, the J end by 7 bases, with 10 bases between. The length of the CDR3 is 11 residues. CDR3: CASTFGGTQYF. CDR3 coding DNA: TGTGCCAGTACCTTTGGGGGGACCCAGTACTTC.

The rearrangement links TRBV5-1 to TRBJ1-1; 7 bases map to TRBD1. Germline values: CDR1 SGHRS, CDR2 YFSETQ. CDR3 length equals 14 residues. V was pared by 4 bases and J by 2 bases, with 5 bases of the junction left unmatched. The CDR3 DNA is TGCGCCAGCAGCCCACAGGGGACCAACACTGAAGCTTTCTTT. Translating gives CASSPQGTNTEAFF.

The rearrangement links TRBV5-5 to TRBJ1-6; D is undetermined. Trimming took 2 bases from V and 7 from J, leaving 13 bases between them. CDR1 SGHKS and CDR2 YYEKEE come from the germline V gene (reference sequence). The CDR3 covers 15 residues. Here the CDR3 DNA reads TGTGCCAGCAGCTTTTCGGGATTCTCGAATTCACCCCTCCACTTT. Amino acid sequence: CASSFSGFSNSPLHF.

This chain connects TRBV6-6 to TRBJ2-3, with D uncertain. Germline V gene lookup returns CDR1 MNHNY and CDR2 SVGAGI (reference sequence). This CDR3 is built from 13 residues. With 0 bases removed from V and 6 bases from J, the gap between germline ends came to 7 bases. The chain's CDR3 is CASSYSRSDTQYF. In DNA, the CDR3 is TGTGCCAGCAGTTACTCGAGGTCGGATACGCAGTATTTT.

This clone was detected a few times. The rearrangement joins TRBV7-2 to TRBJ1-1, with a tentative D call TRBD1 (6 bases). The germline gives CDR1 SGHTA, CDR2 FQGNSA. This CDR3 has 14 residues. The V end lost 0 bases, the J end lost 4 bases, and 9 bases lay between the germline ends. The CDR3 DNA is TGTGCCAGCAGCTTAGCGTGGGGGGCCACTGAAGCTTTCTTT. Amino acid sequence: CASSLAWGATEAFF.

The CDR3 reads CASSLARAGETQYF. In DNA, the CDR3 is TGTGCCAGCAGCTTAGCCAGGGCAGGAGAGACCCAGTACTTC. The chain combines TRBV7-8 with TRBJ2-5; weak D call: TRBD1 (5 bases). This CDR3 region has 14 residues. Trimming stripped 0 bases from V and 4 bases from J, with 9 bases between. Germline CDR1 is SGHVS and CDR2 is FQNEAQ. Combining the CDR3 with reference TRBV7-8 and TRBJ2-5 gives the whole variable domain GAGVSQSPRYKVAKRGQDVALRCDPISGHVSLFWYQQALGQGPEFLTYFQNEAQLDKSGLPSDRFFAERPEGSVSTLKIQRTQQEDSAVYLCASSLARAGETQYFGPGTRLLVL.

J is TRBJ2-5 and V is TRBV15; a possible D gene is TRBD1 (6 bases). Trimming took 2 bases from V and 7 from J, leaving 26 bases between them. Germline V gene data show CDR1 as LNHNV and CDR2 as YYDKDF (reference sequence). The CDR3 sequence is 18 residues long. CDR3 DNA: TGTGCCACCAGCAGATCTTCAAGAGGGGGAGCTTCGAGGGGGACCCAGTACTTC. Translating it yields CATSRSSRGGASRGTQYF.

The V gene is TRBV9, the J gene TRBJ2-5; 10 bases fit TRBD2. The CDR3 runs to 17 residues. V was clipped by 4 bases and J by 9 bases; unmatched bases: 18. Per the germline V gene, CDR1 is SGDLS and CDR2 is YYNGEE. The CDR3 sequence: CASSLSESRTSGGAQYF. The CDR3 DNA sequence: TGTGCCAGCAGCCTCAGCGAAAGTAGGACTAGCGGAGGGGCCCAGTACTTC.

V gene TRBV18 combines with J gene TRBJ2-5; D is ambiguous. This CDR3 is built from 14 residues. V was trimmed by 4 bases and J by 2 bases, leaving 11 bases between them. Germline assignment: CDR1 KGHSH and CDR2 LQKENI. The CDR3 spells CASSQVSRQETQYF. In DNA form, the CDR3 reads TGTGCCAGCTCACAGGTTAGCAGACAAGAGACCCAGTACTTC.

As DNA, the CDR3 is TGCGCCAGCAGCTTGGATCTAGCGGGGAACACCGGGGAGCTGTTTTTT. Residues: CASSLDLAGNTGELFF. The chain uses TRBV5-1 and TRBJ2-2; 8 bases line up with TRBD2. Germline V gives CDR1 SGHRS, CDR2 YFSETQ. After removal of 0 bases from V and 1 base from J, the junction contained 2 bases not matched to a gene. The CDR3 spans 16 residues.

The rearrangement links TRBV2 to TRBJ1-2; D is uncertain. Germline V gene lookup returns CDR1 SNHLY and CDR2 FYNNEI. The CDR3 sequence is 14 residues long. The ends were cut back, 3 bases at V and 0 bases at J, with 8 bases in the middle. Written as DNA, the CDR3 is TGTGCCAGCAGTGAGCTCGAAGCTAACTATGGCTACACCTTC. This translates into CASSELEANYGYTF.

The rearrangement uses TRBV6-4 and TRBJ2-5, with D maybe TRBD2 (7 bases). CDR3 length: 16 amino acids. Trimming cost V 3 bases and J 3 bases, with 17 bases left between them. Germline loops: CDR1 MRHNA, CDR2 SNTAGT. For the CDR3, the DNA is TGTGCCAGCAGTGAAGGGTGGCGGGGGCGGAAAGAGACCCAGTACTTC. This codes for CASSEGWRGRKETQYF.

The V and J genes are TRBV7-2 and TRBJ2-1; D uncertain. The CDR3 spans 11 residues. From germline, CDR1 is SGHTA and CDR2 FQGNSA. V lost 11 bases and J 5 bases, leaving 10 bases between the germline ends. CDR3 DNA: TGTGCCTCCTCACCTCACAATGAGCAGTTCTTC. Translating gives CASSPHNEQFF. Full variable domain (rest looked up from reference TRBV7-2 and TRBJ2-1): GAGVSQSPSNKVTEKGKDVELRCDPISGHTALYWYRQSLGQGLEFLIYFQGNSAPDKSGLPSDRFSAERTGGSVSTLTIQRTQQEDSAVYLCASSPHNEQFFGPGTRLTVL.

V gene TRBV2 combines with J gene TRBJ2-2; tentatively, D is TRBD2 (6 bases). This CDR3 contains 14 residues. V lost 7 bases to trimming and J lost 4 bases, with 13 bases between them. The germline V gene has CDR1 SNHLY and CDR2 FYNNEI. The CDR3 is CASTGGVGTGELFF. CDR3 bases: TGTGCCAGCACCGGAGGGGTAGGCACCGGGGAGCTGTTTTTT.